The entry below describes one TCR beta chain. The CDR3 has 14 amino acids. The germline V gene encodes CDR1 SGHTA and CDR2 FQGNSA. V shed 5 bases and J 1 base; nucleotides not matched to a gene: 4. Produced via immunoSEQ multiplex PCR; TCRdb's table is partial and in-frame only. The sample holds hundreds of thousands of clones, approximately 90% seen once. The data were obtained in a study of blood T cell repertoires in COVID-19. The specimen sequenced was PBMCs or T cells enriched from blood (not recorded which). The receptor was derived from a woman aged 50 to 60 who had recovered from COVID-19. The V gene is TRBV7-2, the J gene TRBJ1-1; 7 bases match TRBD1. Here the CDR3 reads CASSAGQWNTEAFF. The CDR3 DNA reads TGTGCCAGCAGCGCGGGACAGTGGAACACTGAAGCTTTCTTT. Full variable domain (remainder filled in from reference TRBV7-2 and TRBJ1-1): GAGVSQSPSNKVTEKGKDVELRCDPISGHTALYWYRQSLGQGLEFLIYFQGNSAPDKSGLPSDRFSAERTGGSVSTLTIQRTQQEDSAVYLCASSAGQWNTEAFFGQGTRLTVV.